Each of the 9 T cell receptor beta chains below was sequenced from the same sample in a study of blood T cell repertoires in COVID-19. Here immunoSEQ multiplex PCR was the method, and the copy in TCRdb shows in-frame clones only, minus some. The sample shows about 210,000 clones, more than 85% of them seen only once. The sample comprised peripheral blood. The receptors were sampled from a man between 35 and 55 years old with acute or convalescent COVID-19.

In DNA, the CDR3 is TGTGCCAGCAGCGTAGGAGTTGTCGGTGGCACTGAAGCTTTCTTT. This sequence encodes CASSVGVVGGTEAFF. The chain carries TRBV9 and TRBJ1-1; D is unclear. CDR1 SGDLS and CDR2 YYNGEE come from the germline V gene. The CDR3 has 15 amino acids. With 0 bases removed from V and 4 bases from J, the gap between germline ends came to 13 bases.

This chain links TRBV6-1 with TRBJ1-5; D gene ambiguous. Germline lookup yields CDR1 MNHNS and CDR2 SASEGT. V was clipped by 4 bases and J by 8 bases, with 15 bases between them. The CDR3 is 14 amino acids. The CDR3: CASSGRLLVEPQHF. In DNA form, the CDR3 reads TGTGCCAGCAGTGGGAGGTTACTTGTGGAGCCCCAGCATTTT.

The chain recombines TRBV18 with TRBJ2-7; the match to TRBD1 covers 9 bases. The CDR3 is 13 amino acids. Germline CDR1 and CDR2: KGHSH and LQKENI. J gave up 6 bases and V 3 bases, and 3 bases lay outside the gene matches. CDR3 sequence reads: CASSPDRGGEQYF. The CDR3 nucleotides are TGTGCCAGCTCACCGGACAGGGGTGGCGAGCAGTACTTC.

V gene TRBV29-1 combines with J gene TRBJ2-3; 8 bases agree with TRBD2. V was clipped by 5 bases and J by 1 base; unmatched bases: 2. The CDR3 runs 13 residues. Germline V gene sequence: CDR1 SQVTM, CDR2 ANQGSEA. CDR3 in DNA: TGCAGCGTTCCGACTAGCGGCACAGATACGCAGTATTTT. It specifies CSVPTSGTDTQYF.

The J gene is TRBJ1-1, the V gene TRBV19; 8 nucleotides align to TRBD1. Germline V CDR1 and CDR2: LNHDA, SQIVND (reference sequence). The J segment lost 4 bases and the V segment lost 4 bases, leaving 5 bases of the junction unmatched. The CDR3 loop spans 14 amino acids. CDR3 in amino acids: CASSRGQGVTEAFF. The CDR3, as DNA: TGTGCCAGTAGTAGAGGACAGGGAGTCACTGAAGCTTTCTTT.

The rearrangement joins TRBV2 to TRBJ2-5; D unclear. V lost 7 bases and J lost 5, with 14 bases in between. CDR1 is SNHLY, CDR2 FYNNEI, per germline. CDR3 size: 13 residues. The DNA for the CDR3 is TGTGCCAGCAACCCGTGGCTGCAGGAGACCCAGTACTTC. Its protein is CASNPWLQETQYF. The full variable domain, its missing parts supplied by reference TRBV2 and TRBJ2-5, is EPEVTQTPSHQVTQMGQEVILRCVPISNHLYFYWYRQILGQKVEFLVSFYNNEISEKSEIFDDQFSVERPDGSNFTLKIRSTKLEDSAMYFCASNPWLQETQYFGPGTRLLVL.

Only one count was recorded for this clone. Without the conserved terminal phenylalanine or tryptophan, this CDR3 likely stems from a read error. The limits of the CDR3 on the DNA are not certain, so only TCRdb's listed CDR3 is given. The V gene is TRBV6-4, the J gene TRBJ2-7; no check of the table's D call, TRBD2, against the DNA was made. The CDR3 sequence runs 14 residues, both termini included. Germline V gene lookup returns CDR1 MRHNA and CDR2 SNTAGT. The CDR3 is CASIGVSQGPRTSG.

The table lists this clone with a count of one. One end of the junction is discordant with germline, which a read error may explain. The genes are TRBV2 and TRBJ1-1, with 7 bases that match TRBD1. The CDR3 is 14 residues long. Germline CDR1 is SNHLY and CDR2 is FYNNEI. The CDR3 nucleotides are TGTGCCAGCAGGTCACTGACAGGGAACCCTGAAGCTTTCTTT. Protein sequence: CASRSLTGNPEAFF.

This sequence joins TRBV21-1 and TRBJ2-1; TRBD2 reflects the table's D call only, with no check against the DNA. TRBV21-1 is deemed a pseudogene. The CDR3 length is 14 residues. The chain's CDR3 is CASPGTSDLNEQFF. In DNA, the CDR3 is TGTGCCAGTCCTGGGACTAGTGATCTAAATGAGCAGTTCTTC.